Below are 17 T cell receptor beta chains sequenced from a single sample in a study of blood T cell repertoires in COVID-19 (dated by TCRdb to the early 2020s). Receptor amplification or capture employed the immunoSEQ multiplex PCR assay. The clones in this table, taken by TCRdb from immuneACCESS, are in-frame only. Not every clone is retained; where verified, under half of the shortfall comes from an unresolved V gene, and the cause of the rest is unknown. This sample gives about 360,000 clones in total; about 87% of them show up just once. Over 2.5% of the sample is in the top ten clones. The sequencing input was peripheral blood. The receptors derive from a human donor in a cohort sampled during active COVID-19.

V gene TRBV16 combines with J gene TRBJ2-3, with 8 bases that match TRBD1. Germline CDR1 KGHSY, CDR2 FQNENV. The junction had 2 bases not matched to a gene; V was cut back by 3 bases and J by 0 bases. The CDR3 consists of 15 residues. CDR3 bases: TGTGCCAGCAGCCACAGGGACAGGAGCACAGATACGCAGTATTTT. Encoded protein: CASSHRDRSTDTQYF.

DNA for the CDR3: TGTGCCAGCACCCCCCCGGGGTTCCAAGAGACCCAGTACTTC. Translation: CASTPPGFQETQYF. The chain couples TRBV2 to TRBJ2-5; maybe TRBD2 (5 bases). Germline CDR1 is SNHLY and CDR2 is FYNNEI. Trimming cost V 7 bases and J 1 base, with 13 bases left between them. This CDR3 spans 14 amino acids.

This sequence joins TRBV4-1 and TRBJ2-5, with 7 positions matching TRBD2. The CDR3 sequence is 14 residues long. Trimming cost V 4 bases and J 4 bases; bases outside gene matches: 6. Per the germline V gene, CDR1 is MGHRA and CDR2 is YSYEKL. CDR3 sequence: CASSLGGGTETQYF. CDR3 coding DNA: TGCGCCAGCAGCCTCGGCGGGGGTACAGAGACCCAGTACTTC.

The count of this clone is one. The CDR3 DNA reads as TGTGCCAGTAGCGACCCATTACAGGGTAGTGGGGCCAACGTCCTGACTTTC. This sequence encodes CASSDPLQGSGANVLTF. The V gene is TRBV19, the J gene TRBJ2-6, with D perhaps TRBD1 (6 bases). The germline V gene encodes CDR1 LNHDA and CDR2 SQIVND (reference sequence). This CDR3 region has 17 residues. Trimming pared 6 bases from V and 3 bases from J, leaving 18 bases between.

The chain links TRBV11-2 to TRBJ2-1; 7 nucleotides match TRBD1. The CDR3 totals 16 residues. The V segment lost 1 base and the J segment 7 bases; nucleotides outside the gene matches: 10. CDR1 and CDR2 (germline): SGHAT, FQNNGV. The DNA of the CDR3 is TGTGCCAGCAGCTTAGTCATCTATCCAGGGGGTAATGAGCAGTTCTTC. Its translation is CASSLVIYPGGNEQFF.

The V call is TRBV6-5, the J call TRBJ1-1; 8 nucleotides agree with TRBD1. The V segment lost 7 bases and the J segment 7 bases; nucleotides outside the gene matches: 14. Germline loops: CDR1 MNHEY, CDR2 SVGAGI. The CDR3 runs 15 residues. The CDR3 DNA is TGTGCCAGCACCTCCGGGACAGGAGCCTCTCGTGAAGCTTTCTTT. Translation: CASTSGTGASREAFF.

The chain employs TRBV21-1 and TRBJ1-3; the D call of TRBD1 is as the table states it, not checked on the DNA. TRBV21-1 is a pseudogene. The CDR3 spans 17 residues. The CDR3 is CASSRGQPPNSGNTIYF. Written as DNA, the CDR3 is TGTGCCAGCAGCCGGGGACAGCCTCCTAACTCTGGAAACACCATATATTTT.

The genes are TRBV7-2 and TRBJ2-5, with 11 bases lining up with TRBD2. The length of the CDR3 is 16 residues. Germline-derived CDR1 and CDR2 are SGHTA and FQGNSA. V trimming: 5 bases; J trimming: 4 bases; junction bases outside the gene matches: 9. CDR3 nucleotide sequence: TGTGCCAGCAGCAAACATAGCGGGGGGGCGGGAGAGACCCAGTACTTC. Protein: CASSKHSGGAGETQYF.

This clone was observed a handful of times. The chain employs TRBV7-8 and TRBJ2-7; 7 bases align to TRBD2. Germline V gene lookup returns CDR1 SGHVS and CDR2 FQNEAQ. V dropped 0 bases and J dropped 4; count of bases not matched to a gene: 6. There are 15 residues in the CDR3. The CDR3 coding sequence is TGTGCCAGCAGCTTAGCGGGGAGGGCCGGGTACGAGCAGTACTTC. Translating gives CASSLAGRAGYEQYF.

This clone was detected only once. This sequence joins TRBV10-3 and TRBJ2-1; 10 positions agree with TRBD2. The germline V gene has CDR1 ENHRY and CDR2 SYGVKD. The CDR3 is 15 amino acids. The J segment lost 4 bases and the V segment lost 6 bases, leaving 6 bases of the junction unmatched. The CDR3: CAISDTSGVYNEQFF. The CDR3 bases are TGTGCCATCAGCGATACTAGCGGGGTATACAATGAGCAGTTCTTC.

This clone was detected only once. The gene calls are TRBV7-9 and TRBJ1-1; no clear D gene. The CDR3 runs 15 residues. V shed 5 bases and J shed 4 bases, with 17 bases lying between them. The germline V gene has CDR1 SEHNR and CDR2 FQNEAQ (reference sequence). The CDR3 bases are TGTGCCAGCAGCAATCCGGGAGAAAGGAGCACTGAAGCTTTCTTT. Protein product: CASSNPGERSTEAFF. Full variable domain (missing parts from reference TRBV7-9 and TRBJ1-1): DTGVSQNPRHKITKRGQNVTFRCDPISEHNRLYWYRQTLGQGPEFLTYFQNEAQLEKSRLLSDRFSAERPKGSFSTLEIQRTEQGDSAMYLCASSNPGERSTEAFFGQGTRLTVV.

This clone was observed once. This rearrangement joins TRBV5-4 to TRBJ1-2, with D maybe TRBD1 (6 bases). CDR1 SGHNT and CDR2 YYREEE come from the germline V gene (reference sequence). The CDR3 is 17 residues long. Trimming stripped 2 bases from V and 4 bases from J, with 21 bases between. The CDR3: CASSFARGEGLAYGYTF. The CDR3 DNA sequence: TGTGCCAGCAGCTTCGCCAGGGGAGAGGGTTTAGCCTATGGCTACACCTTC. Based on the CDR3 plus reference TRBV5-4 and TRBJ1-2, the full variable domain is ETGVTQSPTHLIKTRGQQVTLRCSSQSGHNTVSWYQQALGQGPQFIFQYYREEENGRGNFPPRFSGLQFPNYSSELNVNALELDDSALYLCASSFARGEGLAYGYTFGSGTRLTVV.

The V and J genes are TRBV25-1 and TRBJ1-4; 10 bases are a match to TRBD1. In germline, CDR1 is MGHDK, CDR2 SYGVNS. The V segment lost 1 base and the J segment 8 bases; nucleotides outside the gene matches: 4. This CDR3 is built from 15 residues. CDR3 region: CASSEWGTGEEKLFF. CDR3 DNA: TGTGCCAGCAGTGAATGGGGGACAGGGGAAGAAAAACTGTTTTTT.

The J gene is TRBJ2-7, the V gene TRBV3-1 (or the pseudogene TRBV3-2), with D perhaps matching TRBD2 (6 bases). Germline CDR1 LGHDT, CDR2 YNNKEL (reference sequence). The CDR3 extends over 17 amino acids. V was cut by 4 bases and J by 1 base, with 20 bases left in between. In nucleotides, the CDR3 is TGTGCCAGCAGCCCCAAGATTGTGGGAGGCGGGTCCTACGAGCAGTACTTC. Translated: CASSPKIVGGGSYEQYF.

The rearrangement joins TRBV4-1 to TRBJ2-7, with 8 bases identical to TRBD2. Germline CDR1 and CDR2: MGHRA and YSYEKL. CDR3 length equals 15 residues. V trimming: 2 bases; J trimming: 3 bases; junction bases outside the gene matches: 6. The CDR3 DNA sequence: TGCGCCAGCAGCCAATTAGCGGGGTCTCGCTACGAGCAGTACTTC. This translates into CASSQLAGSRYEQYF.

V and J are TRBV3-1 (or the pseudogene TRBV3-2) and TRBJ2-3; 7 bases line up with TRBD2. CDR3 length equals 13 residues. V trimming: 5 bases; J trimming: 6 bases; junction bases outside the gene matches: 5. CDR1 LGHDT and CDR2 YNNKEL come from the germline V gene (reference sequence). Here the CDR3 reads CASSEGGADTQYF. The CDR3 nucleotides are TGTGCCAGCAGCGAGGGAGGGGCCGATACGCAGTATTTT.

CDR3 nucleotides: TGTGCCTGGAGTGGCGGGGGACGGGCTGGGGATGAGCAGTTCTTC. This translates into CAWSGGGRAGDEQFF. This chain uses TRBV30 with TRBJ2-1; 7 bases map to TRBD2. The CDR3 contains 15 residues. Losses at the gene ends were 1 base for V and 8 bases for J; bases not matched to a gene: 11. Germline V gene sequence: CDR1 GTSNPN, CDR2 SVGIG (reference sequence).